This TCR beta chain was documented in a study of vaccination and CD4 T cells after COVID-19. Whole-study context: The authors used overlapping spike peptides from SARS-CoV-2, HCoV-NL63, HCoV-OC43 and HCoV-229E to stimulate cells.

An Oncomine TCR Beta short-read assay was used to sequence the DNA from cultured CD4+ T cells. TCRdb redid the calling of the PCR reads with MiXCR, one entry per CDR3 protein. The repertoire holds 10,000 to 15,000 distinct CDR3 sequences, with about 50% as singletons. Note on this clonotype: Its specificity is unknown.

Treatment reported: roughly 10-day PBMC culture with coronavirus spike peptide pools or control peptides (ViraFEST assay). The receptor comes from a human donor who had recovered from COVID-19. The sequencing sample was made of CD4+ T cells from blood, cultured in vitro.

CDR3 loop: CASSSRAGTGGTEAFF. DNA of the CDR3: TGTGCCAGCAGTTCAAGAGCCGGGACAGGGGGCACTGAAGCTTTCTTT. This chain uses TRBV6-2 or TRBV6-3 with TRBJ1-1; 11 bases are a match to TRBD1. The CDR3 has 16 amino acids. J lost 4 bases, V lost 4 bases, and 8 bases had no gene match. Germline V gene data show CDR1 as MNHEY and CDR2 as SVGEGT.